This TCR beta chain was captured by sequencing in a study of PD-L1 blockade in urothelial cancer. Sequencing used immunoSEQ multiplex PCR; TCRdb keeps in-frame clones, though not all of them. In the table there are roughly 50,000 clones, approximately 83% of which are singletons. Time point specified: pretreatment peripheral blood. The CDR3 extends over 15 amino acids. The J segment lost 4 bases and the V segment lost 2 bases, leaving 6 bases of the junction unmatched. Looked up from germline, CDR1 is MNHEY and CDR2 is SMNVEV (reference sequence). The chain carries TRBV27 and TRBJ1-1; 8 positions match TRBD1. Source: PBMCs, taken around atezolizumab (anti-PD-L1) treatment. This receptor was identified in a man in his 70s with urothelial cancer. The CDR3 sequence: CASSLTQGAGTEAFF. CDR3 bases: TGTGCCAGCAGTTTAACCCAGGGGGCAGGCACTGAAGCTTTCTTT.